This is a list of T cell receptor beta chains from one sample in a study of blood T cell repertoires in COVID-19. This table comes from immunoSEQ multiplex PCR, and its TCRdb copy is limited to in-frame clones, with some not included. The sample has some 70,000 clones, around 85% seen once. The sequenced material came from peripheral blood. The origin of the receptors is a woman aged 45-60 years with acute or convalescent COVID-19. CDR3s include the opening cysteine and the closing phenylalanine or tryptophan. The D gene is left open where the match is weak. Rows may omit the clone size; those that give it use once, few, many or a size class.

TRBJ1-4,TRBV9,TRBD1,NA,CASSDREGTGEKLFF,TGTGCCAGCAGCGACCGGGAAGGGACAGGGGAAAAACTGTTTTTT
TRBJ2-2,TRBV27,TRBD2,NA,CASSLSLPGLAGYTGELFF,TGTGCCAGCAGTTTATCGCTTCCGGGACTAGCGGGCTACACCGGGGAGCTGTTTTTT
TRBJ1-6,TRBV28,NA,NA,CASSPPYRGSNSPLHF,TGTGCCAGCAGTCCCCCTTACAGAGGGTCTAATTCACCCCTCCACTTT
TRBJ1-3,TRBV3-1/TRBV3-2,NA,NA,CASSQESTINTIYF,TGTGCCAGCAGCCAAGAATCAACAATCAACACCATATATTTT
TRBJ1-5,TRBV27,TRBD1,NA,CASSSGQGGNQPQHF,TGTGCCAGCAGTTCGGGACAGGGGGGCAATCAGCCCCAGCATTTT
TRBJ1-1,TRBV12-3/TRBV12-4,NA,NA,CASRLMNTEAFF,TGTGCCAGCAGACTCATGAACACTGAAGCTTTCTTT
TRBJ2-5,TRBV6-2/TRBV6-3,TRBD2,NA,CASSTWALAGDPRETQYF,TGTGCCAGCAGTACTTGGGCTCTAGCGGGGGACCCGAGAGAGACCCAGTACTTC
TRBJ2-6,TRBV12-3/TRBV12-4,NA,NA,CASRGPGDNVLTF,TGTGCCAGCAGGGGGCCGGGAGACAACGTCCTGACTTTC
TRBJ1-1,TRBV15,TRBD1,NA,CATSREEGALNTEAFF,TGTGCCACCAGCAGAGAGGAGGGGGCTTTGAACACTGAAGCTTTCTTT
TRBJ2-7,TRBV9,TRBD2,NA,CAGSVEAGPSYEQYF,TGTGCCGGCAGCGTAGAAGCGGGACCCTCCTACGAGCAGTACTTC
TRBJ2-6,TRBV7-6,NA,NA,CASSVQASGANVLTF,TGTGCCAGCAGCGTACAGGCCTCTGGGGCCAACGTCCTGACTTTC
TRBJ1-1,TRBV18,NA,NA,CASSPPGDTEAFF,TGTGCCAGCTCACCACCAGGGGACACTGAAGCTTTCTTT
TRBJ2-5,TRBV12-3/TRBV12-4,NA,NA,CASSFPGVETQYF,TGTGCCAGCAGTTTCCCCGGGGTGGAGACCCAGTACTTC
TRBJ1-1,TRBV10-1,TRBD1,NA,CASSYAGQPNTEAFF,TGCGCCAGCAGTTACGCGGGACAGCCGAACACTGAAGCTTTCTTT
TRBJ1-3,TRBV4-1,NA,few,CASSQDMTSSGNTIYF,TGCGCCAGCAGCCAAGATATGACTAGCTCTGGAAACACCATATATTTT
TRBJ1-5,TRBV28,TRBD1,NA,CASSLRRTDRAGANQPQHF,TGTGCCAGCAGTTTGCGCCGGACTGACAGGGCCGGGGCGAATCAGCCCCAGCATTTT
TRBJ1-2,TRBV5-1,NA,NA,CASSLERGRDGYTF,TGCGCCAGCAGCTTGGAAAGGGGCCGCGATGGCTACACCTTC
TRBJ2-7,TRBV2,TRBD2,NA,CASSDPSGNYEQYF,TGTGCCAGCAGTGATCCTAGCGGCAACTACGAGCAGTACTTC
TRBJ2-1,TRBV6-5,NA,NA,CASSYGGKRNEQFF,TGTGCCAGCAGTTATGGGGGGAAGAGGAATGAGCAGTTCTTC
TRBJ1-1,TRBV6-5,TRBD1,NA,CASISSGGQAFF,TGTGCCAGCATTAGTTCAGGGGGCCAAGCTTTCTTT
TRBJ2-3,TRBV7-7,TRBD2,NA,CASAGGPTDTQYF,TGTGCCAGCGCGGGGGGTCCCACAGATACGCAGTATTTT
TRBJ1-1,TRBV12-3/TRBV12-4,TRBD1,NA,CASSLSQGIEAFF,TGTGCCAGCAGTTTATCACAGGGGATTGAAGCTTTCTTT
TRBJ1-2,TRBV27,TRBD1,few,CASSSQRGSPTGVYGYTF,TGTGCCAGCAGTTCCCAAAGGGGGTCGCCGACAGGGGTATATGGCTACACCTTC
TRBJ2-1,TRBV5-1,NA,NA,CASSLGRVRYNEQFF,TGCGCCAGCAGCTTGGGGCGGGTACGGTACAATGAGCAGTTCTTC
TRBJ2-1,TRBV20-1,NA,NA,CSARGRIGQFF,TGCAGTGCTAGAGGCAGGATCGGGCAGTTCTTC
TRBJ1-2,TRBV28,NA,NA,CASSQPKGLRGYTF,TGTGCCAGCAGCCAACCCAAAGGACTGCGTGGCTACACCTTC
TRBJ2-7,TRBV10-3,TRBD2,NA,CAISESRGTYEQYF,TGTGCCATCAGTGAGTCGCGGGGGACCTACGAGCAGTACTTC
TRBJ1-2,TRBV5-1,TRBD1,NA,CASSQGQAANGYTF,TGCGCCAGCAGCCAAGGACAGGCAGCGAATGGCTACACCTTC
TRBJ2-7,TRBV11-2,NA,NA,CASSPQRSESEQYF,TGTGCCAGCAGCCCCCAGAGGTCAGAGTCAGAGCAGTACTTC
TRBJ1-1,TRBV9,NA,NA,CASSTGSRGTEAFF,TGTGCCAGCAGCACTGGGTCGCGGGGCACTGAAGCTTTCTTT